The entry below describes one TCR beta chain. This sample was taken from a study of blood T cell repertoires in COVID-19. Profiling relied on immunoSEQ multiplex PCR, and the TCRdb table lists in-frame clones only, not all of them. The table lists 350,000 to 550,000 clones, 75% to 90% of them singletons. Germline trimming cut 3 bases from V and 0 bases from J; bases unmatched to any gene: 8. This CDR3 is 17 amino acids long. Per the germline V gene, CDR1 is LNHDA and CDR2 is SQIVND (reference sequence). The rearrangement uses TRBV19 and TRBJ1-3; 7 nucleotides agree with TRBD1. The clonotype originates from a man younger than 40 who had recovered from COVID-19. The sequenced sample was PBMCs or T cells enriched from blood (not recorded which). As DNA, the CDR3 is TGTGCCAGTAGTATGGCTCGGGACAGTTACTCTGGAAACACCATATATTTT. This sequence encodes CASSMARDSYSGNTIYF.